The 23 T cell receptor beta chains presented below share a single source sample, sequenced in a study of kidney transplant recipient with SARS-CoV-2 infection. Each CDR3 protein is one row after TCRdb ran MiXCR on the reads. The sample has some 220,000 distinct CDR3 sequences; 29% are singletons. The specimen was a blood sample, collected at baseline and on roughly day 110 from a kidney transplant recipient. Receptor source: a male patient aged 25-45 years who had COVID-19 and was a kidney transplant recipient. The graft donor may have given rise to some T cells.

This clonotype was detected many times. This chain connects TRBV7-8 to TRBJ1-5, with 9 bases identical to TRBD1. In germline, CDR1 is SGHVS, CDR2 FQNEAQ. The CDR3 consists of 17 residues. With 1 base clipped from V and 4 bases from J, the junction kept 8 bases outside the gene matches. The CDR3 DNA is TGTGCCAGCAGCTTAGGTTCAGCAGGACAGGGGAATCAGCCCCAGCATTTT. It specifies CASSLGSAGQGNQPQHF.

For this clonotype: It may be a read error: a sequence one base away is much more abundant. The chain has TRBV19 and TRBJ2-5; TRBD2 matches at 11 bases. The CDR3 is 15 amino acids. Unmatched junction bases numbered 6, after V lost 6 bases and J lost 3 bases. Germline-derived CDR1 and CDR2 are LNHDA and SQIVND (reference sequence). The CDR3 nucleotides read TGTGCCAGTAGCTATCTACTAGCGGGGGAAGAGACCCAGTACTTC. The encoded protein is CASSYLLAGEETQYF.

Remarks on this clonotype: A much larger clone lies one base from this, so it may be a read error. The chain joins TRBV11-2 to TRBJ1-1; D is possibly TRBD1 (6 bases). This CDR3 region has 17 residues. CDR1 and CDR2 from the germline V gene are SGHAT and FQNNGV. V was clipped by 0 bases and J by 5 bases, with 19 bases between them. DNA of the CDR3: TGTGCCAGCAGCTTAGAGCATTTCGAGGGGGTGAGGACTGAAGCTTTCTTT. The encoded protein is CASSLEHFEGVRTEAFF.

On this clonotype itself: A read error may be the cause here, since a much bigger clone is one base away. This chain uses TRBV3-1 with TRBJ1-4; 10 positions agree with TRBD1. The length of the CDR3 is 15 residues. The V segment lost 8 bases and the J segment 8 bases; nucleotides outside the gene matches: 11. Germline CDR1 is LGHDT and CDR2 is YNNKEL (reference sequence). The CDR3 DNA reads TGTGCCAGCGGCCCCGGACAGGGGGGGTCGGAAAAACTGTTTTTT. Its translation is CASGPGQGGSEKLFF.

This clonotype was counted ten times or more. The J gene is TRBJ2-2, the V gene TRBV6-5, with D perhaps TRBD2 (6 bases). The germline gives CDR1 MNHEY, CDR2 SVGAGI. The CDR3 spans 13 residues. The ends were cut back, 8 bases at V and 3 bases at J, with 10 bases in the middle. The DNA for the CDR3 is TGTGCCAGCTCGACTAGTCACACCGGGGAGCTGTTTTTT. This sequence encodes CASSTSHTGELFF.

This clonotype was seen many times. The chain carries TRBV7-2 and TRBJ1-2, with TRBD1 matching over 7 bases. Per germline, CDR1 SGHTA and CDR2 FQGNSA. The CDR3 spans 16 residues. With V trimmed by 4 bases and J by 4 bases, 12 bases remained unmatched. The CDR3 is CASSYTTGTAFYGYTF. As DNA, the CDR3 is TGTGCCAGCAGCTACACAACGGGGACAGCCTTCTATGGCTACACCTTC.

As to this clonotype: A much larger clone is a single base away; this may be a read error. This rearrangement joins TRBV5-1 to TRBJ2-2; TRBD2 agrees at 9 bases. V shed 7 bases and J 7 bases; nucleotides not matched to a gene: 14. The V gene's germline CDR1 is SGHRS and CDR2 YFSETQ. This CDR3 region has 16 residues. The CDR3 DNA reads as TGCGCCAGCGCAACGGGCGGGAGGGCCCCTATCGGGGAGCTGTTTTTT. Protein sequence: CASATGGRAPIGELFF.

Note on this clonotype: A clone one base away is much larger, so this may be a read error. The rearrangement links TRBV6-5 to TRBJ1-2, with D unclear. The CDR3 sequence is 17 residues long. V gave up 6 bases and J gave up 2 bases, with 22 bases separating them. The germline CDR1 and CDR2 sequences are MNHEY and SVGAGI. The CDR3 bases are TGTGCCAGCAGCTCACGTGTGGGAGGACCGCAGAACTATGGCTACACCTTC. Encoded protein: CASSSRVGGPQNYGYTF.

This clonotype showed up many times. J is TRBJ1-2 and V is TRBV5-6; D is unresolved. V shed 7 bases and J shed 4 bases, with 23 bases lying between them. CDR3 length: 16 amino acids. Germline-derived CDR1 and CDR2 are SGHDT and YYEEEE. In DNA form, the CDR3 reads TGTGCCAGCTGTCGAACCAATAGTCGAAAGACCTATGGCTACACCTTC. Residues: CASCRTNSRKTYGYTF.

This clonotype was seen many times. V gene TRBV6-4 combines with J gene TRBJ1-2; D gene ambiguous. From germline, CDR1 is MRHNA and CDR2 SNTAGT. The length of the CDR3 is 17 residues. Trimming removed 5 bases at V and 4 bases at J, with 23 bases between. This CDR3 is CASSTVSSHGKTYGYTF. The CDR3 DNA reads as TGTGCCAGCAGTACGGTGAGCTCACACGGAAAGACCTATGGCTACACCTTC.

At least ten counts were recorded for this clonotype. CDR3 in amino acids: CASSPPDGPNNEQFF. For the CDR3, the DNA is TGCGCCAGCAGCCCCCCCGATGGGCCAAACAATGAGCAGTTCTTC. V and J are TRBV4-1 and TRBJ2-1; D is unclear. Germline lookup yields CDR1 MGHRA and CDR2 YSYEKL. Trimming removed 4 bases from V and 5 bases from J, with 15 bases in between. The CDR3 has 15 amino acids.

This clonotype was seen ten or more times. The chain joins TRBV5-1 to TRBJ2-1; D is unclear. V was clipped by 6 bases and J by 6 bases, with 13 bases between them. Germline V gene data show CDR1 as SGHRS and CDR2 as YFSETQ. This CDR3 is 13 amino acids long. The CDR3 coding sequence is TGCGCCAGCACGGATACGTTTGGCAATGAGCAGTTCTTC. It encodes CASTDTFGNEQFF.

This clonotype was recorded many times. CDR3 DNA: TGTGCCAGTAGGGGACAGGGGAACTACGAGCAGTACTTC. It codes for CASRGQGNYEQYF. This chain joins TRBV19 and TRBJ2-7; the match to TRBD1 covers 10 bases. CDR3 length: 13 residues. Germline CDR1 is LNHDA and CDR2 is SQIVND (reference sequence). The V and J ends lost 6 bases and 3 bases, in that order; junction bases with no gene match: 2.

This clonotype was seen repeatedly, ten times or more. The chain employs TRBV9 and TRBJ2-3; 9 bases line up with TRBD2. CDR3 size: 15 residues. V dropped 1 base and J dropped 6; count of bases not matched to a gene: 6. CDR1 is SGDLS, CDR2 YYNGEE, per germline. The CDR3 spells CASSVLAGLRDTQYF. The DNA of the CDR3 is TGTGCCAGCAGCGTACTAGCGGGGCTTCGCGATACGCAGTATTTT. The complete variable domain, with remaining parts taken from reference TRBV9 and TRBJ2-3, reads DSGVTQTPKHLITATGQRVTLRCSPRSGDLSVYWYQQSLDQGLQFLIQYYNGEERAKGNILERFSAQQFPDLHSELNLSSLELGDSALYFCASSVLAGLRDTQYFGPGTRLTVL.

This clonotype occurred many times. The CDR3 reads CSVTGQGGSYEQYF. The CDR3 nucleotides are TGCAGCGTTACGGGACAGGGGGGATCCTACGAGCAGTACTTC. This rearrangement joins TRBV29-1 to TRBJ2-7, with 11 bases aligning to TRBD1. Germline loops: CDR1 SQVTM, CDR2 ANQGSEA. Trimming took 5 bases from V and 1 from J; bases not matched to a gene: 4. This CDR3 has 14 amino acids.

As for this clonotype: A much larger clone sits a single nucleotide away, making a read error possible. V usage is TRBV7-9 and J usage is TRBJ2-5; D remains unclear. From germline, CDR1 is SEHNR and CDR2 FQNEAQ (reference sequence). The CDR3 is 14 amino acids. The CDR3 DNA is TGTGTCAGCAGCTTTTTCGAAAATCAAGAGACCCAGTACTTC. Residues: CVSSFFENQETQYF.

This clonotype was counted between two and nine times. The chain is built from TRBV11-1 and TRBJ2-5; TRBD2 aligns across 9 bases. The V and J ends lost 3 bases and 5 bases, in that order; junction bases with no gene match: 10. From germline, CDR1 is SGHAT and CDR2 FQDESV (reference sequence). The CDR3 is 16 residues long. CDR3 nucleotides: TGTGCCAGCAGCTTTAGCGGGGGACATCTGGCGGAGACCCAGTACTTC. Translated: CASSFSGGHLAETQYF.

Details on this clonotype: A clone one base away is much larger, so this may be a read error. This chain joins TRBV3-1 and TRBJ2-7; D call uncertain. The CDR3 has 14 residues. Germline CDR1 LGHDT, CDR2 YNNKEL (reference sequence). The CDR3 here is CASNQEPATYEQYF. DNA for the CDR3: TGTGCCAGCAACCAAGAACCAGCCACCTACGAGCAGTACTTC.

Points on this clonotype: Just one base apart from a much larger clone, this may be a read error. The chain is built from TRBV9 and TRBJ1-2; TRBD1 matches 9 bases. There are 15 residues in the CDR3. Germline loops: CDR1 SGDLS, CDR2 YYNGEE. CDR3 DNA: TGTGCCAGCGGCGTAGGTGGACAGGGGCGGGTTGGCTACACCTTC. Its protein is CASGVGGQGRVGYTF.

This clonotype was seen a few times. The chain joins TRBV9 to TRBJ2-3, with D perhaps TRBD2 (6 bases). This CDR3 has 19 residues. The germline V and J ends were trimmed by 3 bases and 2 bases, with 25 bases remaining between them. Germline V gene sequence: CDR1 SGDLS, CDR2 YYNGEE. Written as DNA, the CDR3 is TGTGCCAGCAGCGGCTACATGGGACTCCCCAGCGGAGACACAGATACGCAGTATTTT. This translates into CASSGYMGLPSGDTDTQYF.

Concerning this clonotype: A much larger clone differs from this one at a single base, so this may be a read error. The chain recombines TRBV3-1 with TRBJ1-1; D is ambiguous. Trimming cost V 5 bases and J 4 bases, with 23 bases left between them. This CDR3 has 17 residues. Germline V lookup: CDR1 LGHDT, CDR2 YNNKEL (reference sequence). CDR3 DNA: TGTGCCAGCAGCTGCACTGCTCCCACTTCAATTCGCACTGAAGCTTTCTTT. Translation gives CASSCTAPTSIRTEAFF.

In regard to this clonotype: A much larger clone differs by one base, so this may be a read error. This chain links TRBV11-1 with TRBJ1-2, with D perhaps TRBD1 (5 bases). The CDR3 is 17 amino acids. Trimming removed 9 bases from V and 4 bases from J, with 27 bases in between. CDR1 and CDR2 (germline): SGHAT, FQDESV (reference sequence). The CDR3 region has the DNA TGTGCCAGAAGCGGAGGACATAAGGCTGGAAAGACCTATGGCTACACCTTC. This translates into CARSGGHKAGKTYGYTF.

This clonotype came up many times. V and J are TRBV3-1 and TRBJ1-2, with D unresolved. This CDR3 region has 17 residues. Germline CDR1 and CDR2: LGHDT and YNNKEL (reference sequence). V was trimmed by 5 bases and J by 4 bases, leaving 23 bases between them. CDR3: CASSAKDTLRKTYGYTF. DNA of the CDR3: TGTGCCAGCAGCGCAAAAGACACCCTTCGAAAGACCTATGGCTACACCTTC.